This note documents a single T cell receptor (beta chain) sequence. Repertoires were generated with immunoSEQ multiplex PCR, while TCRdb's copy carries only in-frame clones and drops some. Among about 120,000 clones listed, roughly three quarters were seen once. The data derive from a study of blood T cell repertoires in COVID-19. Trimming pared 1 base from V and 6 bases from J, leaving 16 bases between. CDR3 size: 15 residues. CDR1 is SGHDN and CDR2 is FVKESK in the germline V gene. The sequence came from a man in his forties with active or convalescent COVID-19. Sequencing used peripheral blood. This sequence joins TRBV14 and TRBJ2-7, with a tentative D call TRBD2 (6 bases). CDR3 region: CASSQGTRGFSEQYF. CDR3 in DNA: TGTGCCAGCAGCCAAGGAACGCGGGGTTTCTCCGAGCAGTACTTC.